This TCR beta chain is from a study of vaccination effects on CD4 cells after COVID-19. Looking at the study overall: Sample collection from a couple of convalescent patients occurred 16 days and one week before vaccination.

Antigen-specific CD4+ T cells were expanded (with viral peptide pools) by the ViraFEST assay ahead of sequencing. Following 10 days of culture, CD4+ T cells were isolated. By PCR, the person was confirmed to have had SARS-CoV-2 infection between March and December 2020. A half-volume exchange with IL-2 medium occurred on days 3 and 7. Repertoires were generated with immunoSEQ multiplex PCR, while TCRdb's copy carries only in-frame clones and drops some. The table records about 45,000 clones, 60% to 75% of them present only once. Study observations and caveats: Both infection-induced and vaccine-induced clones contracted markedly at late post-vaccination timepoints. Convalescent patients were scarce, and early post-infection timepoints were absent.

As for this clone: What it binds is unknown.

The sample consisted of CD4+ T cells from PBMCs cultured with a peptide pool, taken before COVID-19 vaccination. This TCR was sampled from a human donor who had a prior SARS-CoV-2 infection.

The chain's CDR3 is CASSLWTGNNEKLFF. The CDR3 DNA follows: TGTGCCAGCAGCCTCTGGACAGGGAATAATGAAAAACTGTTTTTT. The chain has TRBV3-1 (or the pseudogene TRBV3-2) and TRBJ1-4; TRBD1 matches 8 bases. Germline V gene sequence: CDR1 LGHDT, CDR2 YNNKEL (reference sequence). J gave up 4 bases and V 4 bases, and 5 bases lay outside the gene matches. There are 15 residues in the CDR3.